These 22 T cell receptor beta chains came from one sample sequenced in a study of T cells in Graves' hyperthyroidism and ophthalmopathy. RNA transcripts provided the source from which TCR beta CDR3 regions were amplified. RT-PCR in the first round (using the HTBI primer set) targeted the TCR CDR3. TCRdb processed the multiplex PCR reads anew with MiXCR; each CDR3 protein has one entry. The table shows about 480,000 distinct CDR3 sequences, with roughly 14% occurring only once. The specimen was blood. The receptors were gathered from a woman younger than 30 with Graves' hyperthyroidism.

This clonotype has a count of ten or more. The chain employs TRBV19 and TRBJ2-2; the match to TRBD1 covers 8 bases. The CDR3 runs to 17 residues. Germline trimming cut 3 bases from V and 5 bases from J; bases unmatched to any gene: 11. Germline lookup yields CDR1 LNHDA and CDR2 SQIVND (reference sequence). CDR3 DNA sequence: TGTGCCAGTAGTATGCAAACCGGGACAGGATGGACCGGGGAGCTGTTTTTT. It encodes CASSMQTGTGWTGELFF.

This clonotype was observed many times. V and J are TRBV9 and TRBJ2-2; D is ambiguous. There are 15 residues in the CDR3. V was shortened by 0 bases and J by 0 bases, with 6 bases between the two germline ends. CDR1 and CDR2 from the germline V gene are SGDLS and YYNGEE. As DNA, the CDR3 is TGTGCCAGCAGCGTAGCTATCACGAACACCGGGGAGCTGTTTTTT. Its translation: CASSVAITNTGELFF.

This clonotype appeared many times. The chain combines TRBV10-3 with TRBJ1-5; D ambiguous. Deletions cut 0 bases from V and 5 bases from J, with 5 bases between. Germline CDR1 is ENHRY and CDR2 is SYGVKD. The CDR3 extends over 13 amino acids. CDR3 protein: CAISESPDQPQHF. The CDR3 DNA follows: TGTGCCATCAGTGAGTCCCCGGATCAGCCCCAGCATTTT.

This clonotype was detected many times. The chain recombines TRBV2 with TRBJ2-1; 13 bases match TRBD2. The CDR3 runs 16 residues. Germline CDR1 reads SNHLY; CDR2 reads FYNNEI. Trimming took 8 bases from V and 2 from J; bases not matched to a gene: 6. The CDR3 DNA follows: TGTGCCAGCCGATATACTAGCGGGAGGGCCTACAATGAGCAGTTCTTC. Residues: CASRYTSGRAYNEQFF.

The sample holds many counts of this clonotype. The gene calls are TRBV3-1 and TRBJ2-3, with D possibly being TRBD2 (6 bases). The CDR3 sequence is 16 residues long. Germline CDR1 is LGHDT and CDR2 is YNNKEL (reference sequence). Trimming cost V 1 base and J 7 bases, with 18 bases left between them. As DNA, the CDR3 is TGTGCCAGCAGCCAAGGGGGAGGAGGGAGACGTTATACGCAGTATTTT. It codes for CASSQGGGGRRYTQYF.

This clonotype was observed a handful of times. The V gene is TRBV7-3, the J gene TRBJ1-2; no clear D gene. CDR1 is SGHTA, CDR2 FQGTGA, per germline. The length of the CDR3 is 13 residues. Trimming left V 1 base short and J 10 bases short, with 13 bases between. Written as DNA, the CDR3 is TGTGCCAGCAGCTTAAGTTCCGGTCCGTACTACACCTTC. Amino acids: CASSLSSGPYYTF.

The table lists this clonotype with a few counts. This chain links TRBV4-1 with TRBJ2-7; 9 nucleotides agree with TRBD2. Germline assignment: CDR1 MGHRA and CDR2 YSYEKL. V gave up 2 bases and J gave up 0 bases; unmatched junction bases: 5. The CDR3 has 16 amino acids. The CDR3 here is CASSQILAGFSYEQYF. CDR3 bases: TGCGCCAGCAGCCAAATCCTAGCGGGATTCTCCTACGAGCAGTACTTC.

J is TRBJ2-7 and V is TRBV11-2, with TRBD2 matching 10 bases. Germline-derived CDR1 and CDR2 are SGHAT and FQNNGV. Unmatched junction bases numbered 7, after V lost 4 bases and J lost 4 bases. This CDR3 contains 15 residues. Written as DNA, the CDR3 is TGTGCCAGCAGCTCGGCTAGCGGGAGAGGGTACGAGCAGTACTTC. It yields the protein CASSSASGRGYEQYF.

This clonotype was recorded many times. This sequence joins TRBV3-1 and TRBJ2-7; 10 bases fit TRBD2. The CDR3 has 16 residues. Looked up from germline, CDR1 is LGHDT and CDR2 is YNNKEL (reference sequence). V dropped 4 bases and J dropped 0; count of bases not matched to a gene: 6. The CDR3 is CASSLGLAALSYEQYF. The CDR3 region has the DNA TGTGCCAGCAGCCTCGGACTAGCGGCCCTCTCCTACGAGCAGTACTTC.

The V and J genes are TRBV6-2 or TRBV6-3 and TRBJ1-5; D is uncertain. Trimming took 2 bases from V and 6 from J, leaving 11 bases between them. From germline, CDR1 is MNHEY and CDR2 SVGEGT. The CDR3 consists of 14 residues. The DNA for the CDR3 is TGTGCCAGCAGTTACCCGGAAATAGGTCAGCCCCAGCATTTT. Protein: CASSYPEIGQPQHF.

V usage is TRBV5-1 and J usage is TRBJ2-2, with D possibly being TRBD2 (6 bases). The CDR3 loop spans 15 amino acids. Looked up from germline, CDR1 is SGHRS and CDR2 is YFSETQ. V lost 0 bases to trimming and J lost 14 bases, with 20 bases between them. CDR3 bases: TGCGCCAGCAGCTTGGTAGCGGCGAACAGCGGTGACCTGTTTTTT. Translation gives CASSLVAANSGDLFF.

The rearrangement uses TRBV4-1 and TRBJ1-1; 9 bases match TRBD1. CDR1 and CDR2 (germline): MGHRA, YSYEKL. Trimming cost V 1 base and J 4 bases; bases outside gene matches: 7. There are 16 residues in the CDR3. CDR3 nucleotides: TGCGCCAGCAGCCAAGCCCAGGGACAGGGAGGCACTGAAGCTTTCTTT. Its protein is CASSQAQGQGGTEAFF.

Comment on this clonotype: A junction end diverges from the germline sequence, so it may reflect a read error. In DNA, the CDR3 is TGTGCCATCAGTGAGTCGAATCTTAAAGAGACCCAGTACTTC. Protein sequence: CAISESNLKETQYF. The chain links TRBV12-3 or TRBV12-4 to TRBJ2-5; D gene unclear. This CDR3 has 14 amino acids.

In its sample, this clonotype was seen a few times. The chain has TRBV12-3 or TRBV12-4 and TRBJ1-1, with 8 positions matching TRBD1. The trim removed 7 bases at V and 4 bases at J, leaving 8 bases unmatched. This CDR3 comprises 14 residues. The CDR3, as DNA: TGTGCCAGCATTCTTTATACAGGGGGCACTGAAGCTTTCTTT. Translated, it gives CASILYTGGTEAFF.

This clonotype was seen a few times. V usage is TRBV5-1 and J usage is TRBJ2-3, with TRBD2 identical over 13 bases. V shed 2 bases, J shed 7 bases, and the junction held 4 bases outside the gene matches. Germline-derived CDR1 and CDR2 are SGHRS and YFSETQ. The CDR3 consists of 15 residues. Written as DNA, the CDR3 is TGCGCCAGCAGCTTACAGACTAGCGGGAGGCATACGCAGTATTTT. Translating gives CASSLQTSGRHTQYF.

This clonotype was seen at least ten times. This sequence joins TRBV2 and TRBJ1-4; possibly TRBD1 for D (5 bases). The CDR3 has 13 residues. V lost 6 bases to trimming and J lost 7 bases, with 12 bases between them. Germline V gives CDR1 SNHLY, CDR2 FYNNEI. CDR3 nucleotide sequence: TGTGCCAGCAGGGGGGACTCACGTGAAAAACTGTTTTTT. This codes for CASRGDSREKLFF.

The chain has TRBV7-9 and TRBJ1-1, with 7 bases aligning to TRBD1. Germline V gives CDR1 SEHNR, CDR2 FQNEAQ (reference sequence). J was trimmed by 8 bases and V by 5 bases; bases with no gene match: 11. The CDR3 contains 14 residues. In nucleotides, the CDR3 is TGTGCCAGCAGCCCAGAGGACAGGTACAGAGAAGCTTTCTTT. Protein: CASSPEDRYREAFF. The full variable domain, completed using reference TRBV7-9 and TRBJ1-1, is DTGVSQNPRHKITKRGQNVTFRCDPISEHNRLYWYRQTLGQGPEFLTYFQNEAQLEKSRLLSDRFSAERPKGSFSTLEIQRTEQGDSAMYLCASSPEDRYREAFFGQGTRLTVV.

The V gene is TRBV10-3, the J gene TRBJ1-6; D possibly corresponds to TRBD1 (6 bases). Looked up from germline, CDR1 is ENHRY and CDR2 is SYGVKD. Trimming removed 10 bases at V and 8 bases at J, with 12 bases between. This CDR3 is built from 12 residues. The CDR3 region has the DNA TGTGCCAGCAGGGGTCAAGATTCACCCCTCCACTTT. Translated, it gives CASRGQDSPLHF.

This clonotype appeared many times. The chain carries TRBV11-2 and TRBJ2-1, with D uncertain. CDR3 length: 15 amino acids. V was cut by 2 bases and J by 0 bases, with 8 bases left in between. The germline V gene has CDR1 SGHAT and CDR2 FQNNGV. The CDR3 coding sequence is TGTGCCAGCAGCTTACCCCAGATCTCCTACAATGAGCAGTTCTTC. Translating gives CASSLPQISYNEQFF.

This clonotype was found a few times. CDR3 region: CATRYGQGLHNEQFF. CDR3 nucleotides: TGTGCCACCAGGTATGGACAGGGCTTACACAATGAGCAGTTCTTC. V usage is TRBV24-1 and J usage is TRBJ2-1, with 8 positions matching TRBD1. The V gene's germline CDR1 is KGHDR and CDR2 SFDVKD. The CDR3 is made up of 15 amino acids. V was pared by 7 bases and J by 5 bases, with 9 bases of the junction left unmatched.

This clonotype came up many times. This CDR3 reads CAATGSTSGRTGWNEQFF. CDR3 nucleotide sequence: TGTGCCGCTACGGGAAGTACTAGCGGGAGAACAGGCTGGAATGAGCAGTTCTTC. The chain combines TRBV10-3 with TRBJ2-1; 11 nucleotides align to TRBD2. CDR3 size: 18 residues. CDR1 and CDR2 from the germline V gene are ENHRY and SYGVKD. The V and J ends lost 11 bases and 7 bases, in that order; junction bases with no gene match: 22.

This clonotype showed up many times. The gene calls are TRBV20-1 and TRBJ1-1; D is perhaps TRBD1 (6 bases). V was pared by 6 bases and J by 1 base, with 18 bases between. CDR3 length equals 15 residues. CDR1 and CDR2 from the germline V gene are DFQATT and SNEGSKA (reference sequence). This chain's CDR3 is CSATDPDRPNTEAFF. CDR3 coding DNA: TGCAGTGCCACCGACCCGGACAGACCGAACACTGAAGCTTTCTTT.